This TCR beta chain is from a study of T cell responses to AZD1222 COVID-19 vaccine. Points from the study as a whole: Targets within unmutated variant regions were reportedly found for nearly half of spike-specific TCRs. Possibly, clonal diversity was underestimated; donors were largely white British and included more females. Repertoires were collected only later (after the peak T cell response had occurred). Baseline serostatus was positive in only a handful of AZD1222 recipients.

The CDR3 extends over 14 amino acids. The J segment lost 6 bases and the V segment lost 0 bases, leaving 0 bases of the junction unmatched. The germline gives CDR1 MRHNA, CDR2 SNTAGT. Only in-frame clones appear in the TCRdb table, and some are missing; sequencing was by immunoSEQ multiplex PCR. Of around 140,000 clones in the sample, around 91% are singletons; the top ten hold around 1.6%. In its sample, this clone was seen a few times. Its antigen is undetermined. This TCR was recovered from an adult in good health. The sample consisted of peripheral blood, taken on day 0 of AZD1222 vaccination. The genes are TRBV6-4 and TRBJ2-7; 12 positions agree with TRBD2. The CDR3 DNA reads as TGTGCCAGCAGTGACTCGACTAGCGGGAGCGAGCAGTACTTC. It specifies CASSDSTSGSEQYF.